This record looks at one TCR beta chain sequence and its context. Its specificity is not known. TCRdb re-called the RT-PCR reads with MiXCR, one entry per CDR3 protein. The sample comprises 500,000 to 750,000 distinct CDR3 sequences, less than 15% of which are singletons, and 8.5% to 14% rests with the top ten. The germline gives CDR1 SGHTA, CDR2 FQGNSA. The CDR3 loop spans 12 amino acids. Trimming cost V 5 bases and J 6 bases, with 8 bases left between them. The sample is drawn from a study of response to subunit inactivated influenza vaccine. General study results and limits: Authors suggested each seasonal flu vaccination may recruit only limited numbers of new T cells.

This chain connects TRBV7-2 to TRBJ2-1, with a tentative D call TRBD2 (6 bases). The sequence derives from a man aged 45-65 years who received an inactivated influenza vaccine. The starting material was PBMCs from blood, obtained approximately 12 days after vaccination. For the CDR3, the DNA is TGTGCCAGCAGCCCGACTAGCAATGAGCAGTTCTTC. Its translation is CASSPTSNEQFF.